This T cell receptor beta chain came from a study of cytomegalovirus exposure and HLA in healthy donors. The wider study: A prior analysis found 117 million unique TCR beta sequences from some 200 million T cells. Study-level findings and limits: At a 0.05 false discovery rate, a later analysis found approximately 17,000 TCR beta sequences to be associated with HLA alleles. Because they were indistinguishable, some V segments, including TRBV6-2 and TRBV6-3, were excluded.

Germline CDR1 SNHLY, CDR2 FYNNEI. V was cut by 6 bases and J by 3 bases, with 12 bases left in between. This CDR3 comprises 13 residues. PCR used 60 Vbeta primers and 13 Jbeta primers. Using immunoSEQ multiplex PCR, the repertoire was profiled, and TCRdb retains in-frame clones only, with some absent. The sample lists 150,000 to 200,000 clones, approximately 83% occurring once. Concerning this clone: Its cognate antigen is unknown.

Sequencing used PBMCs. The receptor's source is a male donor in good health and CMV-seronegative. V gene TRBV2 combines with J gene TRBJ2-7; D may be TRBD2 (7 bases). CDR3 in amino acids: CASRGGGDYEQYF. CDR3 nucleotide sequence: TGTGCCAGCAGGGGAGGGGGGGACTACGAGCAGTACTTC.